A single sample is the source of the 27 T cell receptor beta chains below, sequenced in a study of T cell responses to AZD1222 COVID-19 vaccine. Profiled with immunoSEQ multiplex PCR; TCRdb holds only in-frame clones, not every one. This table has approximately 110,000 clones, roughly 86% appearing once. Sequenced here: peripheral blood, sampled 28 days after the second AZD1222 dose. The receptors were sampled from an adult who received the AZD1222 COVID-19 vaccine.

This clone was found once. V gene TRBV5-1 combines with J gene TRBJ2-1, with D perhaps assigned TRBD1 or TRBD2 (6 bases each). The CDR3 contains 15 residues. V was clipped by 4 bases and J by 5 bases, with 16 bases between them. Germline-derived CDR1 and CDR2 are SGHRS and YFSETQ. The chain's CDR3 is CASSLRPGADNEQFF. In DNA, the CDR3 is TGCGCCAGCAGCCTCCGACCGGGGGCGGACAATGAGCAGTTCTTC.

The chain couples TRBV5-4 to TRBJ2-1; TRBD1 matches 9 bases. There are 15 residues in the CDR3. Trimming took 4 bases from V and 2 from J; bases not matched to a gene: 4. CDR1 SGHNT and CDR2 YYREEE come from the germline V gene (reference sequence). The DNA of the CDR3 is TGTGCCAGCAGCCCAACAGGGGGCGCCTACAATGAGCAGTTCTTC. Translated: CASSPTGGAYNEQFF.

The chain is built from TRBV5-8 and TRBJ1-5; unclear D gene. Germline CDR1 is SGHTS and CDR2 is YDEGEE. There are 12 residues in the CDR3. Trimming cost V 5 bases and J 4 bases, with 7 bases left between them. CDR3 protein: CASSGFNQPQHF. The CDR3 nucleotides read TGTGCCAGCAGTGGGTTTAATCAGCCCCAGCATTTT.

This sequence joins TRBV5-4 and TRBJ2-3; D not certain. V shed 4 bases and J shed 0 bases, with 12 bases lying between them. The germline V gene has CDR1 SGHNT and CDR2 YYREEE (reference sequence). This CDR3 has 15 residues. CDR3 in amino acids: CASSPLVGSTDTQYF. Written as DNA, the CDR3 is TGTGCCAGCAGCCCTCTCGTGGGAAGCACAGATACGCAGTATTTT.

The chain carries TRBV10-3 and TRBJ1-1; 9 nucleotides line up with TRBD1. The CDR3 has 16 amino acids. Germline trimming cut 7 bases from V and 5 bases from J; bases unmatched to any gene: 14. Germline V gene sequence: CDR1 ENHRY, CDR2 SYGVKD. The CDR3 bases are TGTGCCATCAAGAGAAGTGAACAGGGGGCAGGAACTGAAGCTTTCTTT. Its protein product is CAIKRSEQGAGTEAFF.

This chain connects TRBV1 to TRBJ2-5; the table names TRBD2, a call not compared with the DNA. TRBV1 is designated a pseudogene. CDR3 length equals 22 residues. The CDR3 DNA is TGCACCAGCAGCCCCTTATGGGGGGGAGACCCGGGGCCAACAGAACCGCAAGAGACCCAGTACTTC. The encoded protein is CTSSPLWGGDPGPTEPQETQYF.

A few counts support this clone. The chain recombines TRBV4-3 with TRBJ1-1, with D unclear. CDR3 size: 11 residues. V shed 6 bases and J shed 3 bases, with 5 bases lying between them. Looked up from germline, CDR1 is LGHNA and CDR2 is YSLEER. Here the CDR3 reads CASSGYTEAFF. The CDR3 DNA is TGCGCCAGCAGTGGTTACACTGAAGCTTTCTTT.

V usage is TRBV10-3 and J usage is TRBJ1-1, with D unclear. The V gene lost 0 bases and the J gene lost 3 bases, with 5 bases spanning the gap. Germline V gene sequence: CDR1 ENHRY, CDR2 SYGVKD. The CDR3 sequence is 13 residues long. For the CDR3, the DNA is TGTGCCATCAGTGAGTCAACCTACACTGAAGCTTTCTTT. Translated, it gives CAISESTYTEAFF.

The CDR3 nucleotides are TGTGCCAGCAGTGAAAGCAGCTACGAGCAGTACTTC. Encoded protein: CASSESSYEQYF. The chain is built from TRBV6-1 and TRBJ2-7, with D unresolved. Germline values: CDR1 MNHNS, CDR2 SASEGT. The ends were cut back, 2 bases at V and 3 bases at J, with 5 bases in the middle. The CDR3 has 12 amino acids.

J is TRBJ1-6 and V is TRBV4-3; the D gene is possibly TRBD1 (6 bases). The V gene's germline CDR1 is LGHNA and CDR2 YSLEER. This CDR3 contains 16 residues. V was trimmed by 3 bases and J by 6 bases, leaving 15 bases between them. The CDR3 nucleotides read TGCGCCAGCAGCCAGGAAACGGACAGTGCTAATTCACCCCTCCACTTT. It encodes CASSQETDSANSPLHF.

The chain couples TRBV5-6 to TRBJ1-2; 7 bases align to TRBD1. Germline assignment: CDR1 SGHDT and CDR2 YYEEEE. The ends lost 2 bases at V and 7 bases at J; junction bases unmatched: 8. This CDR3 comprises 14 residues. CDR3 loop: CASSLIGQAPGYTF. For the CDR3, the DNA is TGTGCCAGCAGCTTAATAGGACAGGCACCTGGCTACACCTTC.

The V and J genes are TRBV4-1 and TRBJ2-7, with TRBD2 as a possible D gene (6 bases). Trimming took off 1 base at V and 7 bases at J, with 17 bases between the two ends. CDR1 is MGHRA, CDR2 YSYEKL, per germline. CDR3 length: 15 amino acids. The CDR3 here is CASSQGTIRSGEQYF. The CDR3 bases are TGCGCCAGCAGCCAAGGGACTATTCGGAGCGGGGAGCAGTACTTC.

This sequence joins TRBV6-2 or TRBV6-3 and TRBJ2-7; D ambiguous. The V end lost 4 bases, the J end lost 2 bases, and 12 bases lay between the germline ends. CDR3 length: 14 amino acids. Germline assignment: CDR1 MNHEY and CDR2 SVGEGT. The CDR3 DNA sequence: TGTGCCAGCAGTTTCGATAAAACAGCCTACGAGCAGTACTTC. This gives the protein CASSFDKTAYEQYF.

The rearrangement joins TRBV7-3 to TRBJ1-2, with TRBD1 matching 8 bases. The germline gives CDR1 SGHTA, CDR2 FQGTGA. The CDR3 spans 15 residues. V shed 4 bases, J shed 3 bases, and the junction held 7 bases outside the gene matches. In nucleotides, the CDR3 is TGTGCCAGCAGCTCGACCGGACAGGGATACTATGGCTACACCTTC. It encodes CASSSTGQGYYGYTF.

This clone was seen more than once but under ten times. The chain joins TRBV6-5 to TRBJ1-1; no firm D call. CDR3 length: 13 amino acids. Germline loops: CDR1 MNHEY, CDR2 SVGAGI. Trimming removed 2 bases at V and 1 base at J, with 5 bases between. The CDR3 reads CASSYKENTEAFF. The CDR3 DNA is TGTGCCAGCAGTTACAAGGAGAACACTGAAGCTTTCTTT.

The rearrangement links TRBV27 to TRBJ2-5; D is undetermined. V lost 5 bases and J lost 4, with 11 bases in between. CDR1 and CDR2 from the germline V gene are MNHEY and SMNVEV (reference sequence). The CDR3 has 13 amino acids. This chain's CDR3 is CASSTRTRETQYF. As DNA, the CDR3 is TGTGCCAGCAGTACCCGGACCCGAGAGACCCAGTACTTC.

CDR3 sequence reads: CASRVWTGEKVGELFF. The CDR3 coding sequence is TGTGCCAGCAGAGTATGGACGGGAGAAAAGGTCGGGGAGCTGTTTTTT. The V gene is TRBV28, the J gene TRBJ2-2; D may be TRBD2 (6 bases). Trimming left V 6 bases short and J 7 bases short, with 21 bases between. Germline loops: CDR1 MDHEN, CDR2 SYDVKM. The CDR3 loop spans 16 amino acids.

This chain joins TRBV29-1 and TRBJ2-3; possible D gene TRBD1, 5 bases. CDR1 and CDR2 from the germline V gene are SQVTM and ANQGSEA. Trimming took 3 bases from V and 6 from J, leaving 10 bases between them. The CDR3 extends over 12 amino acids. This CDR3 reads CSVDPGRDTQYF. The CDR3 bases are TGCAGCGTTGATCCAGGGCGGGATACGCAGTATTTT.

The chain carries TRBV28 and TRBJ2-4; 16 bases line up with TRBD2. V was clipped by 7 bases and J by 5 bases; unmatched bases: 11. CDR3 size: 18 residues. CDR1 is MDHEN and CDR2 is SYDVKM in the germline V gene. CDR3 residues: CASTPGLAGGEWENIQYF. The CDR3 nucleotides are TGTGCCAGCACACCGGGACTAGCGGGAGGGGAATGGGAAAACATTCAGTACTTC.

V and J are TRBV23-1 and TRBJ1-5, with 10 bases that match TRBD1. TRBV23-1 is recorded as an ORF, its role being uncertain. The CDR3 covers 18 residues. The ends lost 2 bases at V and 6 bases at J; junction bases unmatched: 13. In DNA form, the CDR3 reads TGCGCCAGCAGTCAAGGGCTGGGACAGGGGACTGGATTTCAGCCCCAGCATTTT. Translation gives CASSQGLGQGTGFQPQHF.

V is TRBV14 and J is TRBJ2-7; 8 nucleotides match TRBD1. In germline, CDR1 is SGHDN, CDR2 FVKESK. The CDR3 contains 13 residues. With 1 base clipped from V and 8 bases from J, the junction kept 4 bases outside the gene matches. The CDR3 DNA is TGTGCCAGCAGCCAAGCCCAGGGGGCCAAGCAGTACTTC. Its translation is CASSQAQGAKQYF. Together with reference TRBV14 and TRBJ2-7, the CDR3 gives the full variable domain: EAGVTQFPSHSVIEKGQTVTLRCDPISGHDNLYWYRRVMGKEIKFLLHFVKESKQDESGMPNNRFLAERTGGTYSTLKVQPAELEDSGVYFCASSQAQGAKQYFGPGTRLTVT.

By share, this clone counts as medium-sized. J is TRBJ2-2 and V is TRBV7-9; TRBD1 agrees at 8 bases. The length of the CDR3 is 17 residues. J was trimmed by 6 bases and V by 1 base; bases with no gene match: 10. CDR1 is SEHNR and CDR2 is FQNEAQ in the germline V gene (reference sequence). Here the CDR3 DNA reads TGTGCCAGCAGCTTAGATTCCCGACAGGGGATGTCCGGGGAGCTGTTTTTT. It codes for CASSLDSRQGMSGELFF.

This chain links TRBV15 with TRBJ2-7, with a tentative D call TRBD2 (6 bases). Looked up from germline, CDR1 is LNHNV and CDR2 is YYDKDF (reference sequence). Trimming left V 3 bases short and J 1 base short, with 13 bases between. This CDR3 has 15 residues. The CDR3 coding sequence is TGTGCCACCAGCAGCCCGGCGGGGAAATCCTACGAGCAGTACTTC. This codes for CATSSPAGKSYEQYF.

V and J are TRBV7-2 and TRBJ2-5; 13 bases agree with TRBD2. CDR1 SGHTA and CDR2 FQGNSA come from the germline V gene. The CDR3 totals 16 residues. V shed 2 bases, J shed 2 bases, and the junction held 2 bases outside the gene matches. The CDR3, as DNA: TGTGCCAGCAGCTTACAGGGACTAGCGGGGCAAGAGACCCAGTACTTC. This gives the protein CASSLQGLAGQETQYF. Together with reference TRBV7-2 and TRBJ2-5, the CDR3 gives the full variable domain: GAGVSQSPSNKVTEKGKDVELRCDPISGHTALYWYRQSLGQGLEFLIYFQGNSAPDKSGLPSDRFSAERTGGSVSTLTIQRTQQEDSAVYLCASSLQGLAGQETQYFGPGTRLLVL.

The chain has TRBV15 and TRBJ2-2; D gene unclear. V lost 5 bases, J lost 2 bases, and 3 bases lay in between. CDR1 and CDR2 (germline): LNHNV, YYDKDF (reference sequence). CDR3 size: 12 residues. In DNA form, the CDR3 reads TGTGCCACCAGCCCCAACACCGGGGAGCTGTTTTTT. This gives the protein CATSPNTGELFF.

DNA of the CDR3: TGTGCCAGCAGCCAAGATCTAGCGGGGGGGGCAGAGACCCAGTACTTC. Its protein is CASSQDLAGGAETQYF. V usage is TRBV4-2 and J usage is TRBJ2-5, with 12 positions matching TRBD2. CDR1 LGHNA and CDR2 YNFKEQ come from the germline V gene. After removal of 0 bases from V and 4 bases from J, the junction contained 3 bases not matched to a gene. The CDR3 sequence is 16 residues long.

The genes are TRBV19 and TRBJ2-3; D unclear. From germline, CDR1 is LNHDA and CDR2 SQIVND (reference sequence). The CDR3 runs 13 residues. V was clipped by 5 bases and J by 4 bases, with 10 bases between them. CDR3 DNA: TGTGCCAGTAGTCCCACCTTGGCAGATACGCAGTATTTT. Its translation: CASSPTLADTQYF.